This record concerns one T cell receptor (beta chain) sequence. Its cognate antigen is unknown. Sample-barcoded 5' priming and a J-beta primer mix drove a second PCR of roughly 6 to 12 cycles. TCRdb ran MiXCR on the 5' RACE reads and lists one entry per CDR3 protein. The data show approximately 850,000 distinct CDR3 sequences, roughly 60% seen once. The sample is drawn from a study of blood T cells in healthy people across ages. Notes on the study in general: The study could not conclusively compare naive and antigen-experienced cells, given its unsorted PBMCs. Diversity of TCR beta per million T cells declined in a roughly linear way with age.

This sequence was found in a man aged 25 to 40 in good health. The material sequenced was blood.

The CDR3 reads CASSVTTHTGELFF. CDR3 in DNA: TGTGCCAGCAGTGTCACTACCCACACCGGGGAGCTGTTTTTT. The rearrangement joins TRBV28 to TRBJ2-2; D gene ambiguous. There are 14 residues in the CDR3. Trimming took off 5 bases at V and 3 bases at J, with 10 bases between the two ends. CDR1 and CDR2 from the germline V gene are MDHEN and SYDVKM.